The subject of this entry is one T cell receptor (beta chain). Its antigen is unknown. This sample was taken from a study of T cell repertoires in ileal Crohn's disease. The overall study: At postoperative colonoscopy, neoterminal ileum biopsies were taken as M6. Findings and limits, study-wide: Sorted CD8 T cells held more high-frequency clones than CD4.

Documented time point: neoterminal ileum biopsy at postoperative endoscopy, about 6 months after surgery. Germline V gives CDR1 SEHNR, CDR2 FQNEAQ (reference sequence). CDR3 length equals 12 residues. V was shortened by 3 bases and J by 6 bases, with 8 bases between the two germline ends. The assay was immunoSEQ multiplex PCR, and TCRdb's table has in-frame clones only and misses some. The data contain approximately 16,000 clones, around 78% of them singletons. The rearrangement joins TRBV7-9 to TRBJ1-1, with D hard to call. The sequenced sample consisted of ileal tissue. The clonotype was recovered from an adult with Crohn's disease. The CDR3, as DNA: TGTGCCAGCAGCTTCGATAGGGCTGAAGCTTTCTTT. This gives the protein CASSFDRAEAFF.